The present T cell receptor (beta chain) was sequenced within a study of regulatory T cells in long-lasting Graves disease. Many counts were recorded for this clonotype. Both iRepertoire HTBI primers and Arm-PCR of CDR3 regions were used to build the TCR beta libraries. TCRdb passed the multiplex PCR reads through MiXCR, listing each CDR3 protein once. In the table there are 450,000 to 700,000 distinct CDR3 sequences, roughly 13% of which are singletons. The CDR3 runs to 13 residues. V lost 6 bases, J lost 9 bases, and 8 bases stayed unmatched. Germline CDR1 is MNHEY and CDR2 is SMNVEV (reference sequence). Sample time point: newly diagnosed GD, antithyroid drugs for less than 3 months. RNA from PBMCs was the source of the TCR library. These data are also associated with another study on T cells in Graves' hyperthyroidism and ophthalmopathy.

The sequences come from peripheral blood mononuclear cells (PBMCs), collected at new diagnosis, from a patient treated with antithyroid drugs. This chain uses TRBV27 with TRBJ2-1; 7 bases are a match to TRBD2. This receptor was taken from a man in his thirties or forties with Graves disease. CDR3 sequence reads: CASSPTSYAEQFF. The CDR3 bases are TGTGCCAGCAGCCCGACTAGCTATGCTGAGCAGTTCTTC.